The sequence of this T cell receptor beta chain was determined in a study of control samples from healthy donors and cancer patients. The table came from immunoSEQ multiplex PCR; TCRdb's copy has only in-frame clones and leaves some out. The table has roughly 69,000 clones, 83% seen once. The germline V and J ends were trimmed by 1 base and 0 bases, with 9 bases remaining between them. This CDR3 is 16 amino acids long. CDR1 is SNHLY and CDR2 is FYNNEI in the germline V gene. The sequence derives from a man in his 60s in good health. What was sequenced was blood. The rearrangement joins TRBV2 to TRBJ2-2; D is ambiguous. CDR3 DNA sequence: TGTGCCAGCAGTGAAGTTTGGGGAACGAACACCGGGGAGCTGTTTTTT. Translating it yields CASSEVWGTNTGELFF.